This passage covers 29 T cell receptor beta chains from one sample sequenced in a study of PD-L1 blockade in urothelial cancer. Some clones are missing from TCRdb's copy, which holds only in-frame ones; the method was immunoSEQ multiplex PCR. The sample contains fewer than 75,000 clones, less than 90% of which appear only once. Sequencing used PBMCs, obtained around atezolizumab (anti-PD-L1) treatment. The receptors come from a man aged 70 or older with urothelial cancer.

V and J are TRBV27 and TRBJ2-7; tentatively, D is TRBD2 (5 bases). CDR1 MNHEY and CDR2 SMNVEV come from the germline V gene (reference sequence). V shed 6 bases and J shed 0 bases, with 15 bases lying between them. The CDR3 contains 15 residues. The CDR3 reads CASRAGGGLSYEQYF. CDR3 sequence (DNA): TGTGCCAGCAGAGCAGGCGGAGGCCTCTCCTACGAGCAGTACTTC.

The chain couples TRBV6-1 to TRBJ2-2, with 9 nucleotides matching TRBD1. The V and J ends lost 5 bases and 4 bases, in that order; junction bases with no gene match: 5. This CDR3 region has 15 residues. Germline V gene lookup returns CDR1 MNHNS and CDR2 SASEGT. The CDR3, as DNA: TGTGCCAGCAGTCCCCGGACAGGGGTCACCGGGGAGCTGTTTTTT. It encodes CASSPRTGVTGELFF.

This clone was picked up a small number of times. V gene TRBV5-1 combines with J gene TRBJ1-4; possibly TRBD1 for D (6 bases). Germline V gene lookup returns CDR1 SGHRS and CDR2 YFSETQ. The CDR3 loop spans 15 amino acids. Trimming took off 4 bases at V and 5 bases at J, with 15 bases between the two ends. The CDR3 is CASSPGNRENEKLFF. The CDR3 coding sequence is TGCGCCAGCAGCCCCGGGAACAGGGAGAATGAAAAACTGTTTTTT.

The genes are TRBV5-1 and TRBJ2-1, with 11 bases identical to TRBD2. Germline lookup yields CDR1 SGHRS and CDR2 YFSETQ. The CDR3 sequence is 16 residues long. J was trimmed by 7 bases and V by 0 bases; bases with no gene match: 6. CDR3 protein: CASSLASGGIRNEQFF. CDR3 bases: TGCGCCAGCAGCTTGGCTAGCGGGGGGATTAGGAATGAGCAGTTCTTC.

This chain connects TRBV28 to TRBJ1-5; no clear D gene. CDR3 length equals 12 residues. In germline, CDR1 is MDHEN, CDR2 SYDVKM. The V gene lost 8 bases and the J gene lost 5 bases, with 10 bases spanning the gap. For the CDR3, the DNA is TGTGCCAGCGCATGGAGGGATCAGCCCCAGCATTTT. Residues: CASAWRDQPQHF.

The CDR3 sequence: CASSTGWNQPQHF. In nucleotides, the CDR3 is TGTGCCAGCAGTACGGGGTGGAATCAGCCCCAGCATTTT. This chain joins TRBV28 and TRBJ1-5; D ambiguous. Trimming pared 5 bases from V and 4 bases from J, leaving 9 bases between. The CDR3 consists of 13 residues. Germline lookup yields CDR1 MDHEN and CDR2 SYDVKM.

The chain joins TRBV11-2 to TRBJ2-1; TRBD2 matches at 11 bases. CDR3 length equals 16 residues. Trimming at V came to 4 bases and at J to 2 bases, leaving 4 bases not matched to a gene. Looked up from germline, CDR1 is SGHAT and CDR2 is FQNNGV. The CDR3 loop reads CASSSGLAGPYNEQFF. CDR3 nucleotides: TGTGCCAGCAGCTCCGGACTAGCGGGTCCCTACAATGAGCAGTTCTTC.

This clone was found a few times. The CDR3 reads CASSPRQGEKLFF. The DNA for the CDR3 is TGTGCCAGCAGTCCGAGACAGGGGGAAAAACTGTTTTTT. The genes are TRBV7-9 and TRBJ1-4; TRBD1 matches 8 bases. This CDR3 is built from 13 residues. V lost 6 bases and J lost 8; bases outside the gene matches: 5. CDR1 is SEHNR, CDR2 FQNEAQ, per germline (reference sequence). The full variable domain, its missing parts supplied by reference TRBV7-9 and TRBJ1-4, is DTGVSQNPRHKITKRGQNVTFRCDPISEHNRLYWYRQTLGQGPEFLTYFQNEAQLEKSRLLSDRFSAERPKGSFSTLEIQRTEQGDSAMYLCASSPRQGEKLFFGSGTQLSVL.

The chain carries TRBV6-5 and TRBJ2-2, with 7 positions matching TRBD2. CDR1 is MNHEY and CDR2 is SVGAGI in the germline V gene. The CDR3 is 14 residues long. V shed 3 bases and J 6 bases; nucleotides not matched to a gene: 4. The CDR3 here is CASSYSGGAGELFF. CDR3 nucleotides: TGTGCCAGCAGTTATTCTGGGGGGGCCGGGGAGCTGTTTTTT.

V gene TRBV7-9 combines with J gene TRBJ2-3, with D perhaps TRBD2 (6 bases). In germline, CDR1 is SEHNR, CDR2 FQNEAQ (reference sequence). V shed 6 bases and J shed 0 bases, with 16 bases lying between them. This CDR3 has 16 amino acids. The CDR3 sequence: CASRLLASGSTDTQYF. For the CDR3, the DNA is TGTGCCAGCAGGTTACTAGCATCGGGAAGCACAGATACGCAGTATTTT.

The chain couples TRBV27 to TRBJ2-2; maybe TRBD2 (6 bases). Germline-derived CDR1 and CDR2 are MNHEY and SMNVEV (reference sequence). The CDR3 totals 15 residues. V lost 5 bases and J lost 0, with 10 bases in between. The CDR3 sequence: CASSAGTANTGELFF. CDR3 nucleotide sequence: TGTGCCAGCAGTGCGGGGACGGCGAACACCGGGGAGCTGTTTTTT.

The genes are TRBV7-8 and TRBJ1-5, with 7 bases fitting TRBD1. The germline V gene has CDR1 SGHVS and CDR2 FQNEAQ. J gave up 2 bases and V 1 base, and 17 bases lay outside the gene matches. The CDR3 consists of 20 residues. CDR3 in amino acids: CASSLGMDRPRGIGNQPQHF. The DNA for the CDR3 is TGTGCCAGCAGCTTAGGGATGGACAGGCCACGAGGAATAGGCAATCAGCCCCAGCATTTT.

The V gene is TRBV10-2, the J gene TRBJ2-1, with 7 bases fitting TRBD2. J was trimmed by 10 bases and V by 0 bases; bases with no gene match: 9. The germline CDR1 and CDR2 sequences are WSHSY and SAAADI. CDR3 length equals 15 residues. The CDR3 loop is CASSESTSRRGEQFF. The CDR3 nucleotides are TGCGCCAGCAGTGAGTCGACTAGCCGAAGGGGAGAGCAGTTCTTC.

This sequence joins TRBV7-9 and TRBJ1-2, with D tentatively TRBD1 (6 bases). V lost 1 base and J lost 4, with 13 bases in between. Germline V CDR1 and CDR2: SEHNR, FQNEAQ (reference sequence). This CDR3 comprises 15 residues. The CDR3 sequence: CASSLVKRTVYGYTF. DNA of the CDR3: TGTGCCAGCAGCTTAGTTAAGAGGACAGTCTATGGCTACACCTTC.

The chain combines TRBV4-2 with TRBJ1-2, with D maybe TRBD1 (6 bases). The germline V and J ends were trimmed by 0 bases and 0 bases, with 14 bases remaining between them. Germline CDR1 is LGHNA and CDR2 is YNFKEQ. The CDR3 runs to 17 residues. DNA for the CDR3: TGTGCCAGCAGCCAAGATGAAGAGGACAGACCTAACTATGGCTACACCTTC. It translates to CASSQDEEDRPNYGYTF.

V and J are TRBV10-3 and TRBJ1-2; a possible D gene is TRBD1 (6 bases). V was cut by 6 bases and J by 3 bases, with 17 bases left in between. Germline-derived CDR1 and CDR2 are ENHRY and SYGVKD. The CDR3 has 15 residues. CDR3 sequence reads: CAIRGALLGYYGYTF. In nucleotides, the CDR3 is TGTGCCATCAGGGGGGCCCTCTTGGGGTACTATGGCTACACCTTC.

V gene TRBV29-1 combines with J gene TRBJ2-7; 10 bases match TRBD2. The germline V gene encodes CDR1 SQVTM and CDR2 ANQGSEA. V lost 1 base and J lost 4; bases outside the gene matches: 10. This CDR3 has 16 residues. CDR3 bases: TGCAGCGTTGAAGTGGGTAGCGGGAGGCTGCATTACGAGCAGTACTTC. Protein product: CSVEVGSGRLHYEQYF.

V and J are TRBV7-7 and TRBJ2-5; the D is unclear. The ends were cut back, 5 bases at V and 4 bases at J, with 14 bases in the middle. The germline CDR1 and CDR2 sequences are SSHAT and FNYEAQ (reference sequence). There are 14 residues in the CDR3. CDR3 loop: CASSRGPSRETQYF. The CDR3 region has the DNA TGTGCCAGCAGCCGCGGCCCGTCCCGAGAGACCCAGTACTTC.

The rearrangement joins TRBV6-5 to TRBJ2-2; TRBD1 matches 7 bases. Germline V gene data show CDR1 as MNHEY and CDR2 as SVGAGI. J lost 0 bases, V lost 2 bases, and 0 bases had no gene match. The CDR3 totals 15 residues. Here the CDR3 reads CASSYGTANTGELFF. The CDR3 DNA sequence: TGTGCCAGCAGTTACGGGACAGCGAACACCGGGGAGCTGTTTTTT.

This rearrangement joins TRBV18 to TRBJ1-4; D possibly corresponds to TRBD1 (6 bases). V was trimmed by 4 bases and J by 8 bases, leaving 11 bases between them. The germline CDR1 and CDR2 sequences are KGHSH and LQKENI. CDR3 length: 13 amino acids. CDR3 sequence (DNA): TGTGCCAGCTCACTCCAAGACAGGGAAAAACTGTTTTTT. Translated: CASSLQDREKLFF.

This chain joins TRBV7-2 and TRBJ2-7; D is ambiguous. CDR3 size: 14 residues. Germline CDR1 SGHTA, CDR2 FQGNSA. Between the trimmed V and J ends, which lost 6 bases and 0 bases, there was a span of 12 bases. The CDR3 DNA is TGTGCCAGCAGTCCCTGGGCAAGCTCCTACGAGCAGTACTTC. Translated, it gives CASSPWASSYEQYF. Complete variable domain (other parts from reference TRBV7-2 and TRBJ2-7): GAGVSQSPSNKVTEKGKDVELRCDPISGHTALYWYRQSLGQGLEFLIYFQGNSAPDKSGLPSDRFSAERTGGSVSTLTIQRTQQEDSAVYLCASSPWASSYEQYFGPGTRLTVT.

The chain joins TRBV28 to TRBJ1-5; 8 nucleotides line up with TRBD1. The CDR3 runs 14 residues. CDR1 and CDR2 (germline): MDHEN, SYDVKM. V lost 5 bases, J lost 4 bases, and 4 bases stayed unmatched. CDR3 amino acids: CASSIGTGNQPQHF. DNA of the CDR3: TGTGCCAGCAGTATCGGGACAGGTAATCAGCCCCAGCATTTT.

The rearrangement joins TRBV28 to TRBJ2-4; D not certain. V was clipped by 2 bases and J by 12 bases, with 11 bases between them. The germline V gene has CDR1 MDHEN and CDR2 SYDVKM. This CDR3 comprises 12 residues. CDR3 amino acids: CASSLTVGSQYF. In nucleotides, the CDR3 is TGTGCCAGCAGTTTAACAGTGGGTTCTCAGTACTTC.

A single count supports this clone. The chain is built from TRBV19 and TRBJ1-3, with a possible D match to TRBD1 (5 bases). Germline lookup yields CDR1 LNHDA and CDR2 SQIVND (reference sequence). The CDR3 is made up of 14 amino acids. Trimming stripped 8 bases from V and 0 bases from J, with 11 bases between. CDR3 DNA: TGTGCCAGTTTGACGACAGCCTCTGGAAACACCATATATTTT. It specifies CASLTTASGNTIYF. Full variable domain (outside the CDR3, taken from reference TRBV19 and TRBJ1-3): DGGITQSPKYLFRKEGQNVTLSCEQNLNHDAMYWYRQDPGQGLRLIYYSQIVNDFQKGDIAEGYSVSREKKESFPLTVTSAQKNPTAFYLCASLTTASGNTIYFGEGSWLTVV.

This CDR3 is CASSVEGQGAYEQFF. For the CDR3, the DNA is TGTGCCAGCAGCGTAGAGGGACAGGGGGCCTATGAGCAGTTCTTC. The gene calls are TRBV9 and TRBJ2-1; 12 bases map to TRBD1. The CDR3 length is 15 residues. The germline V gene has CDR1 SGDLS and CDR2 YYNGEE. Trimming took 0 bases from V and 8 from J; bases not matched to a gene: 3.

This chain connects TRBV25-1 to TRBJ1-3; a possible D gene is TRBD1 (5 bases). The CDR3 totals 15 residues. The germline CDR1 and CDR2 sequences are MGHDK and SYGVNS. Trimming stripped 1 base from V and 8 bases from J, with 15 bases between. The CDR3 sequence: CASSEFGREGHTIYF. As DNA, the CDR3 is TGTGCCAGCAGTGAATTCGGCAGGGAAGGTCACACCATATATTTT.

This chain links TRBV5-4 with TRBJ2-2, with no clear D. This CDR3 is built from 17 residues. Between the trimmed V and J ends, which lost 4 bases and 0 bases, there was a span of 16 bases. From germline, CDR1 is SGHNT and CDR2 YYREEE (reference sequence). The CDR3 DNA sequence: TGTGCCAGCAGCCCTTCCCCTAGAGCCGCGAACACCGGGGAGCTGTTTTTT. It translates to CASSPSPRAANTGELFF.

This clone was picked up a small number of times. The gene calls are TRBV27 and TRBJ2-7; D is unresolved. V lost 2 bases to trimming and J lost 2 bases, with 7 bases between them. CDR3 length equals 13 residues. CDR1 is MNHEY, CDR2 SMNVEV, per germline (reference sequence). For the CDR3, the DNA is TGTGCCAGCAGTTTAGCCAGTACCTACGAGCAGTACTTC. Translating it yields CASSLASTYEQYF.

The CDR3 protein is CASSFLRQALGNEQFF. As DNA, the CDR3 is TGTGCCAGCAGCTTTTTAAGGCAGGCCCTGGGTAATGAGCAGTTCTTC. The V and J genes are TRBV5-6 and TRBJ2-1, with D unresolved. This CDR3 region has 16 residues. The V end was cut by 2 bases, the J end by 7 bases, with 19 bases between. CDR1 and CDR2 (germline): SGHDT, YYEEEE.